A single T cell receptor (beta chain) is shown here with its context. TCRdb reprocessed the PCR reads with MiXCR, giving one entry per CDR3 protein. The sample holds 70,000 to 90,000 distinct CDR3 sequences, 20% to 25% seen once. The entry originates in a study of molecular identifiers for immune sequencing clone quantification. Trimming removed 6 bases from V and 4 bases from J, with 9 bases in between. The CDR3 covers 12 residues. From germline, CDR1 is DFQATT and CDR2 SNEGSKA (reference sequence). Sequenced: naive CD8+ T cells from blood, with Jurkat cell RNA spiked in. Subset specified: FACS-sorted CD8+CD4-CCR7+CD45RA+ naive T cells. The chain joins TRBV20-1 to TRBJ2-2; D is perhaps TRBD2 (5 bases). The sequence was obtained from a human donor in good health. Some libraries in this study had Jurkat cell RNA spiked in. In nucleotides, the CDR3 is TGCAGTGCGGACTTCGGCACCGGGGAGCTGTTTTTT. It translates to CSADFGTGELFF.